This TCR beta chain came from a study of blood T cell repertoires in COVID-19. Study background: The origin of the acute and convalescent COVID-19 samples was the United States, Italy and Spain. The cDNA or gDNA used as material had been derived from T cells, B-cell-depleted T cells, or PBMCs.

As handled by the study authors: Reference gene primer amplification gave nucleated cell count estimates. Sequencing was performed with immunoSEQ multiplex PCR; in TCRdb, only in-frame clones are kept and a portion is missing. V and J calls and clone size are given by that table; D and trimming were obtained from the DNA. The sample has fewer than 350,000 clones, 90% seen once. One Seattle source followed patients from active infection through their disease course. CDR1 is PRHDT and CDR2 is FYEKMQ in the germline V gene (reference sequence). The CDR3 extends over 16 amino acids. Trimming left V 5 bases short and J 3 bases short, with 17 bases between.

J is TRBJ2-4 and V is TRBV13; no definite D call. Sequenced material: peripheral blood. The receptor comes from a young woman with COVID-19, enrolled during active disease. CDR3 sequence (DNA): TGTGCCAGCAGCCCCGCTTCTGGCAGAAACAAAAACATTCAGTACTTC. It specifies CASSPASGRNKNIQYF.